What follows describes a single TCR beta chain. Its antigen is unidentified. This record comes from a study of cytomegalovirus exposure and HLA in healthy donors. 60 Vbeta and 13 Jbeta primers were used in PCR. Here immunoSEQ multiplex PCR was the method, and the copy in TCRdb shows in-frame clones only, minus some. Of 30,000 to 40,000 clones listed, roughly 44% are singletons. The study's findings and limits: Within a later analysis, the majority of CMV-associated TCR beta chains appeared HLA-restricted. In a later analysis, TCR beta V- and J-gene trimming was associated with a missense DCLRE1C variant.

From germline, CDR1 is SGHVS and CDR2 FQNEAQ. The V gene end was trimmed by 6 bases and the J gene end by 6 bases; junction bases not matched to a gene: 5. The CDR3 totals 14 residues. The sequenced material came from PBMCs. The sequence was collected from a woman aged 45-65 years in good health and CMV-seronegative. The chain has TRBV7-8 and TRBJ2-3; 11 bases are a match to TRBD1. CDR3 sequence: CASSWTGGSDTQYF. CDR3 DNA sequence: TGTGCCAGCAGTTGGACAGGGGGCAGCGATACGCAGTATTTT.